This entry lists 2 T cell receptor beta chains sequenced from one sample in a study of shared clonotypes between healthy human individuals. TCRdb's copy holds only in-frame clones and misses some; the assay was immunoSEQ multiplex PCR. The table has roughly 2.5 million clones, around 94% seen once; the top ten hold roughly 0.13%. The sequencing sample was made of naive CD4+ T cells sorted from blood. Subset reported: CD45RA+ positively selected. The source is a young man in good health.

This clone was observed a single time. The V call is TRBV19, the J call TRBJ2-3, with D possibly called TRBD1 or TRBD2 (6 bases each). The germline CDR1 and CDR2 sequences are LNHDA and SQIVND (reference sequence). Trimming stripped 5 bases from V and 10 bases from J, with 19 bases between. The CDR3 has 14 amino acids. CDR3 loop: CASSPGDSLGAQYF. In DNA, the CDR3 is TGTGCCAGTAGTCCAGGGGACTCCTTGGGTGCGCAGTATTTT.

Comments on this clone: In the same sample, other DNA sequences code for this CDR3. The V call is TRBV28, the J call TRBJ1-2; 8 bases match TRBD1. This CDR3 contains 14 residues. CDR1 MDHEN and CDR2 SYDVKM come from the germline V gene. V lost 6 bases, J lost 4 bases, and 7 bases stayed unmatched. In nucleotides, the CDR3 is TGTGCCAGCAGACCCGACAGGGGACTCTATGGCTACACCTTC. Translated: CASRPDRGLYGYTF.